This T cell receptor (beta chain) appears in the sequencing data of a study of T-cell memory formation after mild COVID-19. The CDR3 runs 16 residues. After removal of 5 bases from V and 3 bases from J, the junction contained 10 bases not matched to a gene. Per the germline V gene, CDR1 is SEHNR and CDR2 is FQNEAQ (reference sequence). This clonotype was seen a few times. Its target is not known. Study conclusions and caveats: The appearance of some responding clones in pre-infection memory suggested that cross-reactive memory joined.

TCRdb called the 5' RACE reads again in MiXCR, with one record for every CDR3 protein. The table lists hundreds of thousands of distinct CDR3 sequences, roughly 21% of them singletons, with 7.5% to 9.5% in the top ten. This TCR came from an adult woman who had mild COVID-19 (a few samples of this study predate the infection). Cell type and time point are not known. The sequenced sample consisted of PBMCs or a T cell subset sorted from them (not recorded which). The rearrangement uses TRBV7-9 and TRBJ2-3; TRBD1 agrees at 8 bases. The chain's CDR3 is CASSLWTGRPTDTQYF. The DNA for the CDR3 is TGTGCCAGCAGCCTTTGGACAGGGCGGCCGACAGATACGCAGTATTTT.